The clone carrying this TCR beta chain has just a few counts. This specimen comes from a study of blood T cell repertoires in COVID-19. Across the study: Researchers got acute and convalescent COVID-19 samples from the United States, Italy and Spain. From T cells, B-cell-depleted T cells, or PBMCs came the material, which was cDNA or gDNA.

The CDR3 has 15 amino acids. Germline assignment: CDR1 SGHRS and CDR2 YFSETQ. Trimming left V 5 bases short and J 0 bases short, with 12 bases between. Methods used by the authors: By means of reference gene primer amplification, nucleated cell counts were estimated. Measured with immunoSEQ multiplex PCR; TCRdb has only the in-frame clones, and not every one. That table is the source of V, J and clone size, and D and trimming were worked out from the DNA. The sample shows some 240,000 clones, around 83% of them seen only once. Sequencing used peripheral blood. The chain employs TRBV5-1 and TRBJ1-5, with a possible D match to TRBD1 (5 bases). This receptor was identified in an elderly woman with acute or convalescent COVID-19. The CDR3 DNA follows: TGCGCCAGCAGTTTCGGGACTAATAGCAATCAGCCCCAGCATTTT. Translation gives CASSFGTNSNQPQHF.